These 20 T cell receptor beta chains originate from one sample sequenced in a study of response to subunit inactivated influenza vaccine. Using its own MiXCR run on the RT-PCR reads, TCRdb lists one record per CDR3 protein. The sample shows 500,000 or so distinct CDR3 sequences, about 15% of them seen only once. Sample: CD4+ T cells sorted from PBMCs, taken about 23 months after vaccination. Source of these receptors: a man aged 50-75 years who received an inactivated influenza vaccine.

This clonotype was counted a single time. The V gene is TRBV21-1, the J gene TRBJ2-7; the D segment call TRBD2 is taken from the table without a DNA check. TRBV21-1 represents a pseudogene. The CDR3 spans 15 residues. For the CDR3, the DNA is TGTGCCAGCAGCAAAGCCCTAGCGGGCGGGTTCGAGCAGTACTTC. Its translation is CASSKALAGGFEQYF.

This clonotype was observed many times. The chain employs TRBV12-3 or TRBV12-4 and TRBJ1-5; the D is unclear. V shed 5 bases and J shed 2 bases, with 7 bases lying between them. The CDR3 consists of 13 residues. Here the CDR3 reads CASSQAGNQPQHF. DNA of the CDR3: TGTGCCAGCAGTCAGGCGGGCAATCAGCCCCAGCATTTT.

This chain uses TRBV12-3 or TRBV12-4 with TRBJ2-3, with D tentatively TRBD1 or TRBD2 (6 bases each). Trimming took 2 bases from V and 4 from J, leaving 10 bases between them. The CDR3 sequence is 14 residues long. The CDR3 DNA is TGTGCCAGCAGTTTACGGGGGCACGCAGATACGCAGTATTTT. It yields the protein CASSLRGHADTQYF.

The V gene is TRBV10-3, the J gene TRBJ2-7, with TRBD1 matching 8 bases. V dropped 6 bases and J dropped 2; count of bases not matched to a gene: 6. The CDR3 has 14 residues. Germline-derived CDR1 and CDR2 are ENHRY and SYGVKD. The CDR3 sequence is CAISPGQEAYEQYF. In nucleotides, the CDR3 is TGTGCCATCAGCCCGGGACAGGAGGCCTACGAGCAGTACTTC.

This chain uses TRBV7-2 with TRBJ1-2; perhaps TRBD1 as D (6 bases). The CDR3 consists of 16 residues. The V end was cut by 5 bases, the J end by 0 bases, with 16 bases between. Per germline, CDR1 SGHTA and CDR2 FQGNSA. The CDR3 spells CASSPQGGRANYGYTF. In nucleotides, the CDR3 is TGTGCCAGCAGCCCCCAAGGGGGGAGGGCTAACTATGGCTACACCTTC. Based on the CDR3 plus reference TRBV7-2 and TRBJ1-2, the full variable domain is GAGVSQSPSNKVTEKGKDVELRCDPISGHTALYWYRQSLGQGLEFLIYFQGNSAPDKSGLPSDRFSAERTGGSVSTLTIQRTQQEDSAVYLCASSPQGGRANYGYTFGSGTRLTVV.

This clonotype was picked up many times. V gene TRBV6-5 combines with J gene TRBJ2-7; D not resolved. This CDR3 is 11 amino acids long. Trimming shortened V by 4 bases and J by 4 bases, and 5 bases separated the two germline ends. The V gene's germline CDR1 is MNHEY and CDR2 SVGAGI. DNA for the CDR3: TGTGCCAGCAGTTTCGGTTACGAGCAGTACTTC. This sequence encodes CASSFGYEQYF.

This clonotype was observed a few times. The chain has TRBV21-1 and TRBJ2-7; the table's D gene call, TRBD1, was not cross checked with the DNA. TRBV21-1 counts as a pseudogene. The CDR3 consists of 12 residues. Written as DNA, the CDR3 is TGTGCCCGAACCGGGACAGGTCTCGAGCAGTACTTC. Amino acid sequence: CARTGTGLEQYF.

This clonotype has a handful of counts. The V gene is TRBV20-1, the J gene TRBJ2-6; D may correspond to TRBD1 or TRBD2 (5 bases each). CDR1 DFQATT and CDR2 SNEGSKA come from the germline V gene (reference sequence). V shed 1 base and J shed 0 bases, with 10 bases lying between them. The CDR3 totals 16 residues. The CDR3 nucleotides are TGCAGTGCTAGAGGGGACGGATACTCTGGGGCCAACGTCCTGACTTTC. Translation gives CSARGDGYSGANVLTF.

There are many counts of this clonotype. CDR3 DNA sequence: TGCAGTGCTTACAGGGTCCTAGCCAAAAACATTCAGTACTTC. Translating gives CSAYRVLAKNIQYF. This chain connects TRBV20-1 to TRBJ2-4; D might be TRBD1 (6 bases). The CDR3 is 14 residues long. CDR1 DFQATT and CDR2 SNEGSKA come from the germline V gene (reference sequence). V lost 5 bases to trimming and J lost 0 bases, with 11 bases between them.

The chain recombines TRBV6-2 or TRBV6-3 with TRBJ2-1; D is ambiguous. V gave up 2 bases and J gave up 4 bases, with 9 bases separating them. Germline V gene sequence: CDR1 MNHEY, CDR2 SVGEGT. The CDR3 covers 14 residues. The CDR3 nucleotides are TGTGCCAGCAGTTACGTGGATCATTACAATGAGCAGTTCTTC. This encodes CASSYVDHYNEQFF.

The chain uses TRBV24-1 and TRBJ2-6, with D possibly being TRBD1 (5 bases). CDR3 length equals 18 residues. Deletions cut 5 bases from V and 0 bases from J, with 16 bases between. Germline loops: CDR1 KGHDR, CDR2 SFDVKD. CDR3 sequence reads: CATSAPPDRDSGANVLTF. CDR3 nucleotide sequence: TGTGCCACCAGTGCACCCCCCGACAGAGACTCTGGGGCCAACGTCCTGACTTTC.

The chain joins TRBV10-3 to TRBJ2-1; D tentatively reads TRBD1 or TRBD2 (7 bases each). There are 15 residues in the CDR3. Trimming took 2 bases from V and 8 from J, leaving 16 bases between them. Germline V lookup: CDR1 ENHRY, CDR2 SYGVKD. CDR3 in DNA: TGTGCCATCAGTGAGCAGGGGGGGTCTTTCGATGAGCAGTTCTTC. Its protein product is CAISEQGGSFDEQFF.

The chain uses TRBV7-9 and TRBJ2-7; D not certain. This CDR3 comprises 11 residues. Germline-derived CDR1 and CDR2 are SEHNR and FQNEAQ (reference sequence). Trimming pared 3 bases from V and 6 bases from J, leaving 6 bases between. DNA for the CDR3: TGTGCCAGCAGCTTTCTCTCCGAGCAGTACTTC. It is translated as CASSFLSEQYF.

The chain couples TRBV20-1 to TRBJ2-2; weak D call: TRBD1 (6 bases). V lost 6 bases and J lost 6, with 20 bases in between. The length of the CDR3 is 15 residues. The V gene's germline CDR1 is DFQATT and CDR2 SNEGSKA (reference sequence). CDR3 amino acids: CSAGRDIGAAGELFF. The CDR3 region has the DNA TGCAGTGCGGGACGGGACATTGGTGCGGCCGGGGAGCTGTTTTTT.

This clonotype showed up just a few times. One junction end disagrees with the germline gene, perhaps due to a read error. CDR3 region: CASSVDSGYSTGELFF. CDR3 nucleotides: TGCGCCAGCAGCGTAGATAGCGGATACTCCACCGGGGAGCTGTTTTTT. The chain employs TRBV9 and TRBJ2-2; tentatively, D is TRBD2 (6 bases). Germline V lookup: CDR1 SGDLS, CDR2 YYNGEE. The CDR3 is 16 residues long.

This clonotype showed up just a few times. The chain joins TRBV4-3 to TRBJ2-1; D unresolved. The V gene's germline CDR1 is LGHNA and CDR2 YSLEER. V lost 2 bases and J 5 bases, leaving 7 bases between the germline ends. CDR3 size: 13 residues. The CDR3 region is CASSQRPHNEQFF. The DNA of the CDR3 is TGCGCCAGCAGCCAAAGACCCCACAATGAGCAGTTCTTC.

This clonotype showed up just a few times. J is TRBJ2-7 and V is TRBV21-1; TRBD1 reflects the table's D call only, with no check against the DNA. TRBV21-1 is deemed a pseudogene. The CDR3 has 16 residues. CDR3 amino acids: CASSKAPGQGAYEQYF. The DNA for the CDR3 is TGTGCCAGCAGCAAAGCCCCTGGACAGGGGGCCTACGAGCAGTACTTC.

This clonotype was recorded a few times. The chain has TRBV6-6 and TRBJ2-2; 8 nucleotides align to TRBD2. CDR3 length: 13 residues. The J segment lost 1 base and the V segment lost 10 bases, leaving 2 bases of the junction unmatched. Per germline, CDR1 MNHNY and CDR2 SVGAGI (reference sequence). CDR3 sequence (DNA): TGTGCCACCGGGGGGGGGAACACCGGGGAGCTGTTTTTT. As protein: CATGGGNTGELFF.

V gene TRBV20-1 combines with J gene TRBJ1-5; D gene uncertain. Germline V lookup: CDR1 DFQATT, CDR2 SNEGSKA (reference sequence). This CDR3 region has 13 residues. V lost 5 bases, J lost 4 bases, and 12 bases lay in between. CDR3 in amino acids: CSAAKGPNQPQHF. In nucleotides, the CDR3 is TGCAGTGCTGCAAAGGGCCCGAATCAGCCCCAGCATTTT.

The chain links TRBV11-1 to TRBJ2-2, with D hard to call. Germline CDR1 SGHAT, CDR2 FQDESV (reference sequence). This CDR3 comprises 12 residues. Deletions cut 9 bases from V and 7 bases from J, with 12 bases between. The CDR3 loop is CASRRDGGELFF. The CDR3 DNA reads as TGTGCCAGTCGAAGGGATGGCGGGGAGCTGTTTTTT.